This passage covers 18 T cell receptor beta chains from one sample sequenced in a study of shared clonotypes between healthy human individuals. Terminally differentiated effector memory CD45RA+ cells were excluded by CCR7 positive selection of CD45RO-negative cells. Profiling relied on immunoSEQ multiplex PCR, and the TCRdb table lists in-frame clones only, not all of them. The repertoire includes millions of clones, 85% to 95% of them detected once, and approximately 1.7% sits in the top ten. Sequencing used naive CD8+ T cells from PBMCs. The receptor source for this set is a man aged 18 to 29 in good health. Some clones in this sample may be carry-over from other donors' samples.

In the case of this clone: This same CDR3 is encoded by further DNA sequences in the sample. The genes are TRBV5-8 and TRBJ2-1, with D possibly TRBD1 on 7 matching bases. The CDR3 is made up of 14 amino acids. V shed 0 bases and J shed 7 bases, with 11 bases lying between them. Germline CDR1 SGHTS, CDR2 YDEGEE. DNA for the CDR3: TGTGCCAGCAGCTTGGGACAGGGAGGAAATGAGCAGTTCTTC. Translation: CASSLGQGGNEQFF.

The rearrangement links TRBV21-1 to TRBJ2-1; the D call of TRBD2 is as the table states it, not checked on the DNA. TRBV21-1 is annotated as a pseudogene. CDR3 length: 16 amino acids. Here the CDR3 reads CASSKGTSGSLNEQFF. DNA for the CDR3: TGTGCCAGCAGCAAAGGAACTAGCGGGAGTCTCAATGAGCAGTTCTTC.

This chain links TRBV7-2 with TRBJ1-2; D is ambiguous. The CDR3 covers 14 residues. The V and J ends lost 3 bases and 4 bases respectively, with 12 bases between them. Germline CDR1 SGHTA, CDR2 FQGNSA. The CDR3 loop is CASSFLVEGYGYTF. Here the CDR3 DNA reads TGTGCCAGCAGCTTCCTGGTAGAGGGCTATGGCTACACCTTC.

The CDR3 loop is CASSISASVSYEQYF. The CDR3 region has the DNA TGTGCCAGTAGTATCTCGGCTAGCGTTTCCTACGAGCAGTACTTC. The V and J genes are TRBV19 and TRBJ2-7; tentative D call: TRBD2 (6 bases). V lost 3 bases and J 1 base, leaving 13 bases between the germline ends. CDR1 and CDR2 (germline): LNHDA, SQIVND (reference sequence). The CDR3 sequence is 15 residues long.

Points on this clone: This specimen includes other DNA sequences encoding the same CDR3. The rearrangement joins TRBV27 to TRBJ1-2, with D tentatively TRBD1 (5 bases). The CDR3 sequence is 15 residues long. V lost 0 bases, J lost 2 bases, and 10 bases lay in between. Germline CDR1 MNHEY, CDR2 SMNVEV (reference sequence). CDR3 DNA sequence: TGTGCCAGCAGTTTATCAGGAGGGGAAAACTATGGCTACACCTTC. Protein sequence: CASSLSGGENYGYTF.

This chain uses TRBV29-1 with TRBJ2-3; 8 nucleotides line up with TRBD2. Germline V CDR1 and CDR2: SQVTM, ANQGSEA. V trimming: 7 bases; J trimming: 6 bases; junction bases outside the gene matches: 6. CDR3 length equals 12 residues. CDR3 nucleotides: TGCAGCGGAGGACTAGCCGGGGATACGCAGTATTTT. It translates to CSGGLAGDTQYF.

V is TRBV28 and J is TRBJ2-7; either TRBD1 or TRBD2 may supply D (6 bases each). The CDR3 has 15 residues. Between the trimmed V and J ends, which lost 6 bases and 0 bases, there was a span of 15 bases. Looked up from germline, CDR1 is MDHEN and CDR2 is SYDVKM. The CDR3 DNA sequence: TGTGCCAGCAGAGAGCGAGGGGGGAGCTCCTACGAGCAGTACTTC. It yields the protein CASRERGGSSYEQYF.

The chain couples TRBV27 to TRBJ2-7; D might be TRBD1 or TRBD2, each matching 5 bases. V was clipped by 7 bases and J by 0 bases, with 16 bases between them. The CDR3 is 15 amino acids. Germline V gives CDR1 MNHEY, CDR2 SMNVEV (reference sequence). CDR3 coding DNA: TGTGCCAGCAAACCCCGGGACCAAAACTCCTACGAGCAGTACTTC. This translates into CASKPRDQNSYEQYF.

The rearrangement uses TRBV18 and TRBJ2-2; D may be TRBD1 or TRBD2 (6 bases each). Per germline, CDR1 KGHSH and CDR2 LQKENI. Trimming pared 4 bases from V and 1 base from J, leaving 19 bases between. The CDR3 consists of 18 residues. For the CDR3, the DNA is TGTGCCAGCTCACACGAACCTTACAGGGAGGAGAACACCGGGGAGCTGTTTTTT. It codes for CASSHEPYREENTGELFF.

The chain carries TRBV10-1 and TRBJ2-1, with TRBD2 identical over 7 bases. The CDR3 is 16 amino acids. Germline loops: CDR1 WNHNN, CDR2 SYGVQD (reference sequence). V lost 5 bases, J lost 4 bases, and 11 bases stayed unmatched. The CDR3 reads CASSRRAGEGYNEQFF. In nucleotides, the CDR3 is TGCGCCAGCAGTAGACGGGCGGGAGAAGGGTACAATGAGCAGTTCTTC.

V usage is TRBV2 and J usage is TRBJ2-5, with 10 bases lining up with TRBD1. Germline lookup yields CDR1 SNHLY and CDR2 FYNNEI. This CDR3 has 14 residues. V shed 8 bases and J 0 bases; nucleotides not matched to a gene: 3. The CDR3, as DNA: TGTGCCAGCTCGGACAGGGGGTACCAAGAGACCCAGTACTTC. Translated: CASSDRGYQETQYF.

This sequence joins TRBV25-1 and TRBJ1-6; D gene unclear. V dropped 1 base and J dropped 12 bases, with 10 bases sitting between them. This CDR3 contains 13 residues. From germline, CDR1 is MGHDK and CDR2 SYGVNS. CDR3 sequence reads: CASSESWHVPLHF. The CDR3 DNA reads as TGTGCCAGCAGTGAATCCTGGCATGTACCCCTCCACTTT.

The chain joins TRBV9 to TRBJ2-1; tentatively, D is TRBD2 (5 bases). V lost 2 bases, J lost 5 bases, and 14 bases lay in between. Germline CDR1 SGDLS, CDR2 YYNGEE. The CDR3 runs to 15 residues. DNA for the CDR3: TGTGCCAGCAGCGTCGGGGTTTTGGTGGACAATGAGCAGTTCTTC. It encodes CASSVGVLVDNEQFF.

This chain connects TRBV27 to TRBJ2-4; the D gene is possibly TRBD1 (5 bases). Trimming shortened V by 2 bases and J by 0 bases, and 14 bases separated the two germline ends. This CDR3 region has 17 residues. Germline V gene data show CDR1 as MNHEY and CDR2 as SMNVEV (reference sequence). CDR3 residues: CASSLRGRTLAKNIQYF. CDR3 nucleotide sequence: TGTGCCAGCAGTTTAAGGGGAAGAACCCTAGCCAAAAACATTCAGTACTTC.

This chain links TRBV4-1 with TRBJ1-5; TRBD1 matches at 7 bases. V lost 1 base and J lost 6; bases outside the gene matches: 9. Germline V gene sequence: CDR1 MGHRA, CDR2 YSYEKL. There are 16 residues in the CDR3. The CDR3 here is CASSQVTAGGGQPQHF. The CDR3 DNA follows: TGCGCCAGCAGCCAAGTTACGGCAGGGGGTGGTCAGCCCCAGCATTTT.

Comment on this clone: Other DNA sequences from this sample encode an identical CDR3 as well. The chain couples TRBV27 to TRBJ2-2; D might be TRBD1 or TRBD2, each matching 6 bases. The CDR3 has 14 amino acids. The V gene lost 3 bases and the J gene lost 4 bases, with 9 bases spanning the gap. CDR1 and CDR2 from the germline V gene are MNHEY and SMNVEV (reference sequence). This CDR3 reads CASSFGGGTGELFF. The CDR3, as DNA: TGTGCCAGCAGTTTCGGAGGGGGCACCGGGGAGCTGTTTTTT.

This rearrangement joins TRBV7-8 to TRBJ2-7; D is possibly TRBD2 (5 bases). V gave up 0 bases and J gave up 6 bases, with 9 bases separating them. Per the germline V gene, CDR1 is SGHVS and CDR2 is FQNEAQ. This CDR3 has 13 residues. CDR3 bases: TGTGCCAGCAGCTTAGCGGCAGGAGGCGAGCAGTACTTC. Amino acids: CASSLAAGGEQYF.

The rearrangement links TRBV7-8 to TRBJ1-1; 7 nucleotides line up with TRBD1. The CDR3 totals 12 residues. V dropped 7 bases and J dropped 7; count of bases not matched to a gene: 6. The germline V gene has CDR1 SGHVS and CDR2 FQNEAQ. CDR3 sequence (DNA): TGTGCCAGCACCGCCGGGACAGTTGAAGCTTTCTTT. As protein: CASTAGTVEAFF.